The 17 T cell receptor beta chains below come from one sample, sequenced in a study of blood T cells in healthy people across ages. Through a sample-barcoded 5' primer and a J-beta primer mix, a second PCR was run for about 6 to 11 cycles. In TCRdb, the 5' RACE reads were re-called with MiXCR into one record per CDR3 protein. The repertoire holds 800,000 to 950,000 distinct CDR3 sequences, with around 46% as singletons. Sequenced material: blood. The source of these receptors is a man between 25 and 39 years old in good health.

This clonotype showed up just a few times. The genes are TRBV6-1 and TRBJ2-1; D gene ambiguous. The V and J ends lost 5 bases and 6 bases respectively, with 14 bases between them. CDR3 length equals 14 residues. Germline lookup yields CDR1 MNHNS and CDR2 SASEGT. Here the CDR3 reads CASSIGQHRNEQFF. The CDR3 DNA reads TGTGCCAGCAGTATAGGCCAACACCGCAATGAGCAGTTCTTC.

On this clonotype itself: At one end the junction does not follow the germline gene, possibly because of a read error. The chain couples TRBV7-2 to TRBJ2-3, with 9 bases matching TRBD2. Germline CDR1 SGHTA, CDR2 FQGNSA. The CDR3 covers 15 residues. The CDR3 DNA sequence: TGTGCCGGCAGCGCAGGACTAGCGTCTACAGATACGCAGTATTTT. Translated, it gives CAGSAGLASTDTQYF.

This clonotype was seen a handful of times. The chain recombines TRBV20-1 with TRBJ2-3; 7 nucleotides align to TRBD2. V lost 3 bases and J lost 5; bases outside the gene matches: 8. From germline, CDR1 is DFQATT and CDR2 SNEGSKA (reference sequence). The length of the CDR3 is 14 residues. CDR3 sequence: CSASGQRGVDTQYF. The CDR3 DNA is TGCAGTGCTAGTGGGCAGCGGGGAGTAGATACGCAGTATTTT.

V and J are TRBV28 and TRBJ2-5; possible D gene TRBD2, 6 bases. The CDR3 runs 16 residues. Between the trimmed V and J ends, which lost 4 bases and 4 bases, there was a span of 19 bases. Germline values: CDR1 MDHEN, CDR2 SYDVKM. The DNA of the CDR3 is TGTGCCAGCAGTTCCCCTGAGGAGGGCGCTCCAGAGACCCAGTACTTC. Residues: CASSSPEEGAPETQYF.

The chain links TRBV27 to TRBJ2-7; no definite D call. Germline lookup yields CDR1 MNHEY and CDR2 SMNVEV (reference sequence). Trimming removed 3 bases from V and 2 bases from J, with 8 bases in between. This CDR3 spans 13 amino acids. Here the CDR3 reads CASSFTGPYEQYF. DNA of the CDR3: TGTGCCAGCAGTTTTACGGGTCCCTACGAGCAGTACTTC.

This chain's CDR3 is CASSHDFMDSLSEQQGYTF. The DNA for the CDR3 is TGTGCCAGCAGCCACGATTTTATGGACAGTCTAAGCGAGCAACAAGGCTACACCTTC. The chain joins TRBV3-1 to TRBJ1-2; a possible D gene is TRBD1 (6 bases). Germline V gives CDR1 LGHDT, CDR2 YNNKEL (reference sequence). The ends were cut back, 3 bases at V and 8 bases at J, with 31 bases in the middle. The CDR3 runs to 19 residues. Using reference TRBV3-1 and TRBJ1-2 for the parts outside the CDR3, the full variable domain is DTAVSQTPKYLVTQMGNDKSIKCEQNLGHDTMYWYKQDSKKFLKIMFSYNNKELIINETVPNRFSPKSPDKAHLNLHINSLELGDSAVYFCASSHDFMDSLSEQQGYTFGSGTRLTVV.

This sequence joins TRBV6-5 and TRBJ2-1; 9 nucleotides match TRBD1. The CDR3 spans 14 residues. Germline V gives CDR1 MNHEY, CDR2 SVGAGI. V lost 2 bases, J lost 9 bases, and 5 bases stayed unmatched. The CDR3 loop is CASSYGTGNGEQFF. The CDR3, as DNA: TGTGCCAGCAGTTACGGGACAGGGAACGGTGAGCAGTTCTTC.

This clonotype has only a few counts. This chain uses TRBV20-1 with TRBJ2-7; 7 nucleotides align to TRBD1. J was trimmed by 5 bases and V by 3 bases; bases with no gene match: 4. In germline, CDR1 is DFQATT, CDR2 SNEGSKA (reference sequence). There are 12 residues in the CDR3. CDR3 loop: CSASTGDHEQYF. The CDR3 DNA is TGCAGTGCTAGCACAGGGGACCACGAGCAGTACTTC.

This chain uses TRBV6-2 or TRBV6-3 with TRBJ2-5; D possibly corresponds to TRBD2 (6 bases). The CDR3 covers 13 residues. Per germline, CDR1 MNHEY and CDR2 SVGEGT. The V end lost 4 bases, the J end lost 5 bases, and 11 bases lay between the germline ends. Written as DNA, the CDR3 is TGTGCCAGCAGTTCGACTAGTGTGGAGACCCAGTACTTC. Protein sequence: CASSSTSVETQYF.

This clonotype has only a few counts. This chain uses TRBV12-3 or TRBV12-4 with TRBJ1-2; D is unresolved. The V and J ends lost 5 bases and 5 bases respectively, with 18 bases between them. CDR3 size: 15 residues. CDR3: CASSLRREEGYGYTF. The CDR3 DNA is TGTGCCAGCAGTCTCCGCCGGGAGGAAGGGTATGGCTACACCTTC.

This clonotype was seen only a few times. The chain is built from TRBV6-5 and TRBJ1-5; D call uncertain. The CDR3 is made up of 13 amino acids. V lost 2 bases to trimming and J lost 7 bases, with 9 bases between them. Germline CDR1 and CDR2: MNHEY and SVGAGI. The chain's CDR3 is CASSYDPFQPQHF. CDR3 sequence (DNA): TGTGCCAGCAGTTACGATCCATTCCAGCCCCAGCATTTT.

Notes on this clonotype: This clone may be a read error of a much larger clone one base away. This rearrangement joins TRBV7-9 to TRBJ2-5; D uncertain. The tail of the sequence fits TRBJ2-7 better, so the J call may be wrong. CDR3 size: 13 residues. CDR1 is SEHNR, CDR2 FQNEAQ, per germline (reference sequence). As DNA, the CDR3 is TGTGCCAGCAGCTTCGCAGGCCTCTACGAGCAGTACTTC. It specifies CASSFAGLYEQYF.

The rearrangement joins TRBV20-1 to TRBJ1-2; D possibly corresponds to TRBD1 (5 bases). V was clipped by 3 bases and J by 11 bases, with 22 bases between them. Per germline, CDR1 DFQATT and CDR2 SNEGSKA (reference sequence). The length of the CDR3 is 14 residues. The CDR3 is CSASRDPGRGRYTF. The CDR3 nucleotides read TGCAGTGCTAGCCGGGACCCCGGCCGTGGGAGGTACACCTTC.

CDR3 coding DNA: TGTGCCAGCAGTGAAACGTTGGACTTCAACCCACCCCTCCACTTT. It translates to CASSETLDFNPPLHF. The chain carries TRBV25-1 and TRBJ1-6, with D unclear. This CDR3 comprises 15 residues. Trimming removed 2 bases from V and 11 bases from J, with 16 bases in between. CDR1 is MGHDK, CDR2 SYGVNS, per germline.

This clonotype appeared a few times. The chain uses TRBV5-1 and TRBJ1-5; 9 bases are a match to TRBD1. The CDR3 runs 15 residues. V lost 2 bases and J lost 5; bases outside the gene matches: 5. Germline-derived CDR1 and CDR2 are SGHRS and YFSETQ. The CDR3 DNA sequence: TGCGCCAGCAGCTTACAGGGGGCTTCATATCAGCCCCAGCATTTT. Translation: CASSLQGASYQPQHF. Supplemented by reference TRBV5-1 and TRBJ1-5, the full variable domain reads KAGVTQTPRYLIKTRGQQVTLSCSPISGHRSVSWYQQTPGQGLQFLFEYFSETQRNKGNFPGRFSGRQFSNSRSEMNVSTLELGDSALYLCASSLQGASYQPQHFGDGTRLSIL.

J is TRBJ2-7 and V is TRBV6-1; 9 bases map to TRBD1. The CDR3 has 20 amino acids. Losses at the gene ends were 6 bases for V and 1 base for J; bases not matched to a gene: 22. Germline values: CDR1 MNHNS, CDR2 SASEGT. CDR3: CASSRTLGSKPGQGSYEQYF. The CDR3 DNA follows: TGTGCCAGCAGCCGTACTCTTGGTAGTAAACCGGGACAGGGTTCCTACGAGCAGTACTTC.

The chain uses TRBV29-1 and TRBJ2-2; D is ambiguous. The V and J ends lost 4 bases and 0 bases respectively, with 12 bases between them. The germline V gene encodes CDR1 SQVTM and CDR2 ANQGSEA. CDR3 length: 15 amino acids. The CDR3 region is CSVGPRSPNTGELFF. In nucleotides, the CDR3 is TGCAGCGTTGGTCCCCGGTCCCCGAACACCGGGGAGCTGTTTTTT.